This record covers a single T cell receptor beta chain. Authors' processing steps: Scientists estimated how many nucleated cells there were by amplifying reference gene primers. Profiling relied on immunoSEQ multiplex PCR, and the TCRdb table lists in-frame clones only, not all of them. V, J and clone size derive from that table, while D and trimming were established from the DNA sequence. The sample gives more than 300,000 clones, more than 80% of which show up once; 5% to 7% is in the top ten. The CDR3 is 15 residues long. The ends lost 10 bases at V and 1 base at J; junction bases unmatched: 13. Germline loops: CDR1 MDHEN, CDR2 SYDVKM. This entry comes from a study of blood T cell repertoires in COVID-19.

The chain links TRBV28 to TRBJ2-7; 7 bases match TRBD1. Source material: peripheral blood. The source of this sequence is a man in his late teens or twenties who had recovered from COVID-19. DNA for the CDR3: TGTGCCACGGGGATGGGACAGTCTAGTTCCTACGAGCAGTACTTC. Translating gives CATGMGQSSSYEQYF.